The 25 T cell receptor beta chains in this list originate from one sample, sequenced in a study of blood T cell repertoires in COVID-19. Profiling relied on immunoSEQ multiplex PCR, and the TCRdb table lists in-frame clones only, not all of them. The sample carries over 200,000 clones, approximately 91% recorded once. Material for sequencing was peripheral blood. The receptor source for this set is a man aged 55 to 70 who had recovered from COVID-19.

This chain links TRBV18 with TRBJ1-1, with D possibly matching TRBD1 (6 bases). The CDR3 is 15 amino acids. The V gene lost 6 bases and the J gene lost 1 base, with 15 bases spanning the gap. Germline V gene lookup returns CDR1 KGHSH and CDR2 LQKENI. The CDR3 sequence is CASSPLLTGNTEAFF. CDR3 bases: TGTGCCAGCTCGCCTCTACTGACAGGGAACACTGAAGCTTTCTTT. Complete variable domain (other parts from reference TRBV18 and TRBJ1-1): NAGVMQNPRHLVRRRGQEARLRCSPMKGHSHVYWYRQLPEEGLKFMVYLQKENIIDESGMPKERFSAEFPKEGPSILRIQQVVRGDSAAYFCASSPLLTGNTEAFFGQGTRLTVV.

This sequence joins TRBV7-8 and TRBJ1-2; no reliable D call. The CDR3 covers 14 residues. Trimming stripped 2 bases from V and 2 bases from J, with 9 bases between. Germline CDR1 reads SGHVS; CDR2 reads FQNEAQ. CDR3 in amino acids: CASSLRSRNYGYTF. The CDR3 DNA follows: TGTGCCAGCAGCTTAAGATCCAGGAACTATGGCTACACCTTC.

J is TRBJ1-5 and V is TRBV24-1, with TRBD1 identical over 8 bases. The CDR3 has 15 residues. Germline V gene data show CDR1 as KGHDR and CDR2 as SFDVKD. J gave up 2 bases and V 3 bases, and 2 bases lay outside the gene matches. The CDR3 loop is CATSDKDRGNQPQHF. The CDR3 DNA reads TGTGCCACCAGTGATAAGGACAGGGGCAATCAGCCCCAGCATTTT.

The chain carries TRBV15 and TRBJ2-5; 7 bases are a match to TRBD2. Trimming cost V 0 bases and J 5 bases; bases outside gene matches: 9. CDR1 and CDR2 (germline): LNHNV, YYDKDF (reference sequence). CDR3 length: 16 amino acids. DNA of the CDR3: TGTGCCACCAGCAGAGATCAGGGTTTGGGGGGGGAGACCCAGTACTTC. Its translation is CATSRDQGLGGETQYF.

V gene TRBV7-3 combines with J gene TRBJ1-5; 8 bases are shared with TRBD1. The CDR3 consists of 13 residues. V gave up 4 bases and J gave up 7 bases; unmatched junction bases: 3. The germline V gene has CDR1 SGHTA and CDR2 FQGTGA. CDR3 nucleotide sequence: TGTGCCAGCAGCTCGGACAGGGAACAGCCCCAGCATTTT. Translating gives CASSSDREQPQHF.

The chain combines TRBV19 with TRBJ1-1, with D possibly TRBD1 on 6 matching bases. Deletions cut 6 bases from V and 0 bases from J, with 14 bases between. This CDR3 is built from 15 residues. In germline, CDR1 is LNHDA, CDR2 SQIVND (reference sequence). Here the CDR3 DNA reads TGTGCCAGTAGAAGGACAGAGACCATGAACACTGAAGCTTTCTTT. It encodes CASRRTETMNTEAFF.

This chain connects TRBV7-2 to TRBJ2-7; 7 positions agree with TRBD1. CDR1 SGHTA and CDR2 FQGNSA come from the germline V gene. The J segment lost 3 bases and the V segment lost 5 bases, leaving 4 bases of the junction unmatched. CDR3 length equals 13 residues. CDR3 DNA sequence: TGTGCCAGCAGCCGGGACAGTTACTACGAGCAGTACTTC. The encoded protein is CASSRDSYYEQYF.

The rearrangement links TRBV5-1 to TRBJ2-1, with a weak D call TRBD2 (6 bases). CDR1 is SGHRS, CDR2 YFSETQ, per germline. CDR3 length equals 16 residues. V lost 4 bases, J lost 9 bases, and 23 bases lay in between. In DNA, the CDR3 is TGCGCCAGCAGCGAGGGACTGTGGGGGATCCCGGGTGAGCAGTTCTTC. Translated, it gives CASSEGLWGIPGEQFF.

The V call is TRBV2, the J call TRBJ2-5; 9 nucleotides agree with TRBD1. Per the germline V gene, CDR1 is SNHLY and CDR2 is FYNNEI. The V segment lost 8 bases and the J segment 4 bases; nucleotides outside the gene matches: 14. The CDR3 covers 16 residues. The CDR3 is CASYRPPGTGTETQYF. The CDR3 bases are TGTGCCAGCTACCGGCCGCCGGGGACAGGGACAGAGACCCAGTACTTC. The full variable domain, rest sourced from reference TRBV2 and TRBJ2-5, is EPEVTQTPSHQVTQMGQEVILRCVPISNHLYFYWYRQILGQKVEFLVSFYNNEISEKSEIFDDQFSVERPDGSNFTLKIRSTKLEDSAMYFCASYRPPGTGTETQYFGPGTRLLVL.

J is TRBJ2-7 and V is TRBV28, with D tentatively TRBD1 (6 bases). V shed 8 bases and J shed 2 bases, with 19 bases lying between them. Germline values: CDR1 MDHEN, CDR2 SYDVKM. This CDR3 spans 15 amino acids. The chain's CDR3 is CASHPQGSGAYEQYF. CDR3 sequence (DNA): TGTGCCAGCCACCCCCAGGGGTCTGGGGCCTACGAGCAGTACTTC.

The chain employs TRBV24-1 and TRBJ2-7; possible D gene TRBD2, 5 bases. The V gene's germline CDR1 is KGHDR and CDR2 SFDVKD. The CDR3 runs 13 residues. V was pared by 9 bases and J by 2 bases, with 13 bases between. Written as DNA, the CDR3 is TGTGCCACCCTTAGAGCGGACCCCTACGAGCAGTACTTC. This codes for CATLRADPYEQYF.

The chain carries TRBV2 and TRBJ1-1; D might be TRBD1 (6 bases). The CDR3 is made up of 14 amino acids. Germline values: CDR1 SNHLY, CDR2 FYNNEI. The germline V and J ends were trimmed by 4 bases and 4 bases, with 13 bases remaining between them. CDR3 region: CASSGVRGGTEAFF. The CDR3 nucleotides are TGTGCCAGCAGTGGTGTCAGGGGCGGCACTGAAGCTTTCTTT.

The chain employs TRBV5-5 and TRBJ2-2, with D perhaps matching TRBD1 (5 bases). The V and J ends lost 1 base and 0 bases respectively, with 10 bases between them. Germline CDR1 SGHKS, CDR2 YYEKEE (reference sequence). The CDR3 extends over 16 amino acids. This CDR3 is CASSLRIQANTGELFF. For the CDR3, the DNA is TGTGCCAGCAGCTTGAGGATACAGGCGAACACCGGGGAGCTGTTTTTT.

This clone was picked up a small number of times. The chain employs TRBV6-5 and TRBJ2-7; weak D call: TRBD1 (6 bases). Germline CDR1 is MNHEY and CDR2 is SVGAGI. Trimming removed 6 bases at V and 3 bases at J, with 12 bases between. The CDR3 contains 13 residues. The DNA for the CDR3 is TGTGCCAGCAGAAACACAGGGAACTACGAGCAGTACTTC. It codes for CASRNTGNYEQYF.

The J gene is TRBJ2-5, the V gene TRBV6-1; D remains unclear. The germline CDR1 and CDR2 sequences are MNHNS and SASEGT. The length of the CDR3 is 14 residues. Trimming removed 2 bases from V and 2 bases from J, with 9 bases in between. Here the CDR3 reads CASSESYIQETQYF. In DNA form, the CDR3 reads TGTGCCAGCAGTGAATCGTATATTCAAGAGACCCAGTACTTC.

This sequence joins TRBV24-1 and TRBJ2-3, with 8 positions matching TRBD2. The CDR3 totals 14 residues. The germline gives CDR1 KGHDR, CDR2 SFDVKD. Trimming at V came to 7 bases and at J to 5 bases, leaving 7 bases not matched to a gene. CDR3 sequence: CATSPGGAEDTQYF. The DNA for the CDR3 is TGTGCCACCAGCCCGGGGGGGGCCGAAGATACGCAGTATTTT.

The rearrangement uses TRBV28 and TRBJ2-7; TRBD2 agrees at 12 bases. CDR3 size: 19 residues. Losses at the gene ends were 6 bases for V and 3 bases for J; bases not matched to a gene: 18. Germline CDR1 and CDR2: MDHEN and SYDVKM. CDR3 protein: CASRGGSGLAGGTGYEQYF. DNA for the CDR3: TGTGCCAGCAGAGGGGGATCGGGGCTAGCGGGAGGGACGGGCTACGAGCAGTACTTC.

V is TRBV3-1 (or the pseudogene TRBV3-2) and J is TRBJ2-1, with TRBD2 matching over 9 bases. V was clipped by 1 base and J by 6 bases; unmatched bases: 1. The CDR3 spans 14 residues. Germline values: CDR1 LGHDT, CDR2 YNNKEL (reference sequence). Here the CDR3 reads CASSQGGGANEQFF. The CDR3 DNA sequence: TGTGCCAGCAGCCAAGGCGGGGGGGCCAATGAGCAGTTCTTC.

V and J are TRBV19 and TRBJ1-2; 7 bases line up with TRBD1. V dropped 6 bases and J dropped 4; count of bases not matched to a gene: 8. This CDR3 comprises 14 residues. CDR1 LNHDA and CDR2 SQIVND come from the germline V gene (reference sequence). The CDR3 loop reads CASSLTGTGYGYTF. For the CDR3, the DNA is TGTGCCAGTAGCCTGACAGGGACGGGCTATGGCTACACCTTC.

The genes are TRBV7-6 and TRBJ2-7, with D possibly matching TRBD1 (5 bases). The CDR3 runs to 15 residues. Germline lookup yields CDR1 SGHVS and CDR2 FNYEAQ. Trimming removed 1 base at V and 2 bases at J, with 12 bases between. The CDR3 protein is CASSLEGTGTYEQYF. In DNA form, the CDR3 reads TGTGCCAGCAGCTTAGAGGGAACAGGAACCTACGAGCAGTACTTC.

This clone has only a few counts. This chain joins TRBV12-3 or TRBV12-4 and TRBJ1-2, with TRBD1 matching 8 bases. The CDR3 contains 13 residues. Trimming at V came to 5 bases and at J to 6 bases, leaving 5 bases not matched to a gene. As DNA, the CDR3 is TGTGCCAGCAGTCAACAGGGGGTGAATGGCTACACCTTC. Encoded protein: CASSQQGVNGYTF.

The rearrangement links TRBV6-6 to TRBJ2-1; 11 bases align to TRBD2. Germline assignment: CDR1 MNHNY and CDR2 SVGAGI (reference sequence). The V gene end was trimmed by 7 bases and the J gene end by 2 bases; junction bases not matched to a gene: 7. CDR3 length: 16 amino acids. As DNA, the CDR3 is TGTGCCAGCACCAAGGTTAGCGGGGGGGCCTACAATGAGCAGTTCTTC. The encoded protein is CASTKVSGGAYNEQFF.

The CDR3 spells CASSWTGGVGEQFF. In DNA form, the CDR3 reads TGTGCCAGCAGCTGGACTGGGGGGGTCGGTGAGCAGTTCTTC. The rearrangement uses TRBV7-8 and TRBJ2-1, with TRBD2 identical over 7 bases. This CDR3 has 14 residues. The ends lost 4 bases at V and 9 bases at J; junction bases unmatched: 9. CDR1 and CDR2 (germline): SGHVS, FQNEAQ.

This chain connects TRBV19 to TRBJ2-3, with TRBD1 as a possible D gene (5 bases). Looked up from germline, CDR1 is LNHDA and CDR2 is SQIVND (reference sequence). Trimming stripped 5 bases from V and 5 bases from J, with 23 bases between. CDR3 size: 17 residues. CDR3 sequence (DNA): TGTGCCAGTAGTGCCCGCAGGGATAACCCTTGGGGAGATACGCAGTATTTT. Amino acid sequence: CASSARRDNPWGDTQYF. Full variable domain (outside the CDR3, taken from reference TRBV19 and TRBJ2-3): DGGITQSPKYLFRKEGQNVTLSCEQNLNHDAMYWYRQDPGQGLRLIYYSQIVNDFQKGDIAEGYSVSREKKESFPLTVTSAQKNPTAFYLCASSARRDNPWGDTQYFGPGTRLTVL.

The V call is TRBV19, the J call TRBJ1-5; the D is unclear. The germline gives CDR1 LNHDA, CDR2 SQIVND (reference sequence). This CDR3 region has 14 residues. Trimming removed 9 bases from V and 3 bases from J, with 15 bases in between. The CDR3 spells CASSPTGNNQPQHF. CDR3 DNA: TGTGCCAGCTCCCCGACGGGGAACAATCAGCCCCAGCATTTT.